The T cell receptor (beta chain) under discussion was sequenced for a study of cytomegalovirus exposure and HLA in healthy donors. Study outcomes and limitations: In a later analysis, TCR beta V- and J-gene trimming showed a link to a missense DCLRE1C variant.

Germline V gives CDR1 SEHNR, CDR2 FQNEAQ (reference sequence). V was cut by 2 bases and J by 5 bases, with 13 bases left in between. The CDR3 is made up of 14 amino acids. As regards this clone: Antigen unknown.

The PCR was carried out with 60 Vbeta primers and 13 Jbeta primers. Profiled with immunoSEQ multiplex PCR; TCRdb holds only in-frame clones, not every one. The table has under 150,000 clones, more than 60% seen once. The sample was PBMCs. The chain employs TRBV7-9 and TRBJ2-7; perhaps TRBD1 as D (7 bases). This sequence originates from a man aged 40-49 years in good health and CMV-seropositive. Here the CDR3 reads CASSLIQGGNEQYF. The CDR3 region has the DNA TGTGCCAGCAGCTTAATTCAGGGGGGCAACGAGCAGTACTTC.